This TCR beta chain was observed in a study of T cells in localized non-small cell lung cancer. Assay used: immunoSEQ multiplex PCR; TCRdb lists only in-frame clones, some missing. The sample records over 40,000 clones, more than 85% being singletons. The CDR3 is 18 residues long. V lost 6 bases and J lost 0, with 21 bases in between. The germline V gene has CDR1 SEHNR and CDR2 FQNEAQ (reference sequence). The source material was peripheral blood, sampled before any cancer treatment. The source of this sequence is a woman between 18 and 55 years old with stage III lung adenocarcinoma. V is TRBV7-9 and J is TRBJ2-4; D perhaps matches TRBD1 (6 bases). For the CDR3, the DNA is TGTGCCAGCAGTTATGAGGTGAACAGGGATATAGCCAAAAACATTCAGTACTTC. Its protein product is CASSYEVNRDIAKNIQYF. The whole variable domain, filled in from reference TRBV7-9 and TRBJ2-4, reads DTGVSQNPRHKITKRGQNVTFRCDPISEHNRLYWYRQTLGQGPEFLTYFQNEAQLEKSRLLSDRFSAERPKGSFSTLEIQRTEQGDSAMYLCASSYEVNRDIAKNIQYFGAGTRLSVL.